This record covers a single T cell receptor beta chain. Its antigen remains unknown. 13 Jbeta primers and 60 Vbeta primers were used for the PCR. Using immunoSEQ multiplex PCR, the repertoire was profiled, and TCRdb retains in-frame clones only, with some absent. This table has about 85,000 clones, 80% appearing once. Germline V gene lookup returns CDR1 SGHDT and CDR2 YYEEEE. This CDR3 spans 14 amino acids. Trimming left V 4 bases short and J 2 bases short, with 12 bases between. The data belong to a study of cytomegalovirus exposure and HLA in healthy donors. Study-wide context: Earlier findings included roughly 100 million unique TCR beta sequences obtained from 170 million or so T cells.

Findings and limits, study-wide: In a later analysis, HLA-associated TCR beta chains were more clonally expanded than equally common others. Segments of the TCR beta V type were, in most cases, productive about 87% or about 30% of the time in an earlier analysis. One cluster of highly shared sequence variants probably arose as a sequencing artifact.

This TCR derives from a man aged 45 to 65 in good health and CMV-seropositive. The V gene is TRBV5-6, the J gene TRBJ1-2; weak D call: TRBD1 (6 bases). Sample: PBMCs. The chain's CDR3 is CASSRGTPNYGYTF. The CDR3 DNA reads TGTGCCAGCAGCAGAGGGACACCGAACTATGGCTACACCTTC. Full variable domain (rest looked up from reference TRBV5-6 and TRBJ1-2): DAGVTQSPTHLIKTRGQQVTLRCSPKSGHDTVSWYQQALGQGPQFIFQYYEEEERQRGNFPDRFSGHQFPNYSSELNVNALLLGDSALYLCASSRGTPNYGYTFGSGTRLTVV.